This passage covers 3 T cell receptor beta chains from one sample sequenced in a study of cytomegalovirus exposure and HLA in healthy donors. Profiled with immunoSEQ multiplex PCR; TCRdb holds only in-frame clones, not every one. Of about 270,000 clones in the sample, 65% to 90% are singletons; the top ten hold approximately 1%. What was sequenced was PBMCs. These receptors all stem from a woman in her late teens or twenties in good health and CMV-seronegative.

The chain combines TRBV29-1 with TRBJ1-2; D remains ambiguous. Trimming pared 5 bases from V and 0 bases from J, leaving 7 bases between. This CDR3 region has 12 residues. CDR1 is SQVTM and CDR2 is ANQGSEA in the germline V gene. The CDR3 bases are TGCAGCGTTCAGGTGCCTAACTATGGCTACACCTTC. Encoded protein: CSVQVPNYGYTF.

The chain is built from TRBV6-5 and TRBJ1-1, with 7 nucleotides matching TRBD1. The CDR3 is 13 residues long. Germline lookup yields CDR1 MNHEY and CDR2 SVGAGI. Losses at the gene ends were 7 bases for V and 3 bases for J; bases not matched to a gene: 5. CDR3 loop: CASKTGVYTEAFF. The CDR3 coding sequence is TGTGCCAGCAAAACAGGGGTTTACACTGAAGCTTTCTTT.

The chain couples TRBV27 to TRBJ2-1; 8 nucleotides agree with TRBD1. Germline-derived CDR1 and CDR2 are MNHEY and SMNVEV (reference sequence). The V and J ends lost 7 bases and 4 bases, in that order; junction bases with no gene match: 3. This CDR3 has 13 residues. The CDR3 DNA reads TGTGCCAGCACCCGGACAGGGTACAATGAGCAGTTCTTC. Translation gives CASTRTGYNEQFF.